Below are 22 T cell receptor beta chains sequenced from a single sample in a study of blood T cell repertoires in COVID-19. The data were produced by immunoSEQ multiplex PCR, yet TCRdb's version contains in-frame clones alone and is incomplete. Here the sample spans approximately 120,000 clones, 65% to 90% being singletons. Sequenced: peripheral blood. These receptors were taken from a woman aged 80 or over with active or convalescent COVID-19.

The V call is TRBV18, the J call TRBJ2-1; no clear D. Germline-derived CDR1 and CDR2 are KGHSH and LQKENI. The ends were cut back, 2 bases at V and 7 bases at J, with 21 bases in the middle. The CDR3 runs 17 residues. The chain's CDR3 is CASSPTVVREFENEQFF. The CDR3 nucleotides read TGTGCCAGCTCACCAACAGTTGTTCGTGAATTCGAAAATGAGCAGTTCTTC.

This chain joins TRBV5-1 and TRBJ2-2; 9 positions agree with TRBD2. The germline gives CDR1 SGHRS, CDR2 YFSETQ. This CDR3 has 16 residues. After removal of 4 bases from V and 5 bases from J, the junction contained 9 bases not matched to a gene. CDR3 nucleotides: TGCGCCAGCAGCCCTGGGGCTAGCGGGGTTACCGGGGAGCTGTTTTTT. This gives the protein CASSPGASGVTGELFF.

This rearrangement joins TRBV27 to TRBJ2-3; 10 nucleotides match TRBD2. CDR1 is MNHEY, CDR2 SMNVEV, per germline (reference sequence). This CDR3 contains 15 residues. The junction had 12 bases not matched to a gene; V was cut back by 5 bases and J by 10 bases. This chain's CDR3 is CASSALAGALGAQYF. The CDR3 DNA reads as TGTGCCAGCAGTGCTCTAGCGGGAGCCTTAGGTGCGCAGTATTTT.

A few counts support this clone. CDR3: CASSMGVQTRSYEQYF. DNA of the CDR3: TGTGCCAGTAGTATGGGCGTGCAAACCCGCTCCTACGAGCAGTACTTC. This chain joins TRBV19 and TRBJ2-7; D gene ambiguous. CDR1 is LNHDA, CDR2 SQIVND, per germline (reference sequence). Trimming left V 3 bases short and J 0 bases short, with 15 bases between. The CDR3 runs to 16 residues.

The CDR3 protein is CASSLGHVNTEAFF. The CDR3 bases are TGTGCCAGCAGCCTGGGACACGTGAACACTGAAGCTTTCTTT. The rearrangement joins TRBV27 to TRBJ1-1; D might be TRBD1 (6 bases). V was trimmed by 6 bases and J by 0 bases, leaving 11 bases between them. The CDR3 is 14 residues long. Looked up from germline, CDR1 is MNHEY and CDR2 is SMNVEV (reference sequence).

The V call is TRBV24-1, the J call TRBJ2-1; D possibly corresponds to TRBD2 (7 bases). Germline CDR1 and CDR2: KGHDR and SFDVKD. The CDR3 has 15 residues. The ends were cut back, 7 bases at V and 0 bases at J, with 12 bases in the middle. CDR3: CATREGGSSYNEQFF. In DNA, the CDR3 is TGTGCCACCAGGGAGGGGGGGAGCTCCTACAATGAGCAGTTCTTC.

The count of this clone is one. This sequence joins TRBV4-2 and TRBJ1-1; the D gene is possibly TRBD1 (5 bases). V was trimmed by 2 bases and J by 0 bases, leaving 13 bases between them. This CDR3 has 16 residues. Germline V gives CDR1 LGHNA, CDR2 YNFKEQ. The CDR3 DNA follows: TGTGCCAGCAGCCAATCAAGGGGCACTTTGAACACTGAAGCTTTCTTT. Its translation is CASSQSRGTLNTEAFF.

The V and J genes are TRBV2 and TRBJ2-3; tentative D call: TRBD2 (5 bases). The CDR3 totals 15 residues. The germline V and J ends were trimmed by 6 bases and 0 bases, with 13 bases remaining between them. Germline CDR1 reads SNHLY; CDR2 reads FYNNEI. CDR3 amino acids: CASRGRTRSTDTQYF. As DNA, the CDR3 is TGTGCCAGCAGGGGTCGGACTCGTAGCACAGATACGCAGTATTTT. Full variable domain (outside the CDR3, taken from reference TRBV2 and TRBJ2-3): EPEVTQTPSHQVTQMGQEVILRCVPISNHLYFYWYRQILGQKVEFLVSFYNNEISEKSEIFDDQFSVERPDGSNFTLKIRSTKLEDSAMYFCASRGRTRSTDTQYFGPGTRLTVL.

The genes are TRBV13 and TRBJ2-7, with D perhaps TRBD2 (6 bases). V shed 5 bases and J shed 6 bases, with 17 bases lying between them. CDR1 is PRHDT, CDR2 FYEKMQ, per germline (reference sequence). The CDR3 extends over 14 amino acids. In DNA, the CDR3 is TGTGCCAGCAGCCCTAGGGCCCGGGAGAGCGAGCAGTACTTC. Its translation is CASSPRARESEQYF. The full variable domain, with the rest looked up from reference TRBV13 and TRBJ2-7, is AAGVIQSPRHLIKEKRETATLKCYPIPRHDTVYWYQQGPGQDPQFLISFYEKMQSDKGSIPDRFSAQQFSDYHSELNMSSLELGDSALYFCASSPRARESEQYFGPGTRLTVT.

This rearrangement joins TRBV7-9 to TRBJ2-5; D remains ambiguous. V was clipped by 1 base and J by 1 base, with 7 bases between them. The CDR3 has 14 amino acids. From germline, CDR1 is SEHNR and CDR2 FQNEAQ (reference sequence). The CDR3 bases are TGTGCCAGCAGCTTAGGAGGCAGCCAAGAGACCCAGTACTTC. Translated: CASSLGGSQETQYF.

V and J are TRBV19 and TRBJ2-3; TRBD2 aligns across 13 bases. This CDR3 has 15 residues. V shed 3 bases, J shed 4 bases, and the junction held 1 base outside the gene matches. CDR1 and CDR2 from the germline V gene are LNHDA and SQIVND (reference sequence). CDR3 bases: TGTGCCAGTAGTATCGGACTAGCGGGAGCAGATACGCAGTATTTT. Translating gives CASSIGLAGADTQYF.

J is TRBJ2-3 and V is TRBV3-1 (or the pseudogene TRBV3-2), with TRBD2 as a possible D gene (5 bases). Per germline, CDR1 LGHDT and CDR2 YNNKEL (reference sequence). The CDR3 has 17 amino acids. Trimming removed 0 bases from V and 2 bases from J, with 15 bases in between. The chain's CDR3 is CASSQDIRGTSTDTQYF. The DNA for the CDR3 is TGTGCCAGCAGCCAAGATATTCGGGGAACATCCACAGATACGCAGTATTTT.

The chain uses TRBV6-6 and TRBJ2-7, with TRBD2 identical over 12 bases. Germline V gene lookup returns CDR1 MNHNY and CDR2 SVGAGI (reference sequence). This CDR3 is built from 15 residues. The V gene end was trimmed by 4 bases and the J gene end by 4 bases; junction bases not matched to a gene: 5. Written as DNA, the CDR3 is TGTGCCAGCAGTTTTGGACTAGCGGGATTGTACGAGCAGTACTTC. Its protein product is CASSFGLAGLYEQYF.

This clone was picked up a small number of times. The chain is built from TRBV5-1 and TRBJ2-1, with D perhaps matching TRBD2 (5 bases). Germline-derived CDR1 and CDR2 are SGHRS and YFSETQ. This CDR3 has 14 residues. V gave up 1 base and J gave up 4 bases, with 9 bases separating them. CDR3 in amino acids: CASSLSGTYNEQFF. DNA for the CDR3: TGCGCCAGCAGCTTGAGCGGAACGTACAATGAGCAGTTCTTC. The full variable domain, completed using reference TRBV5-1 and TRBJ2-1, is KAGVTQTPRYLIKTRGQQVTLSCSPISGHRSVSWYQQTPGQGLQFLFEYFSETQRNKGNFPGRFSGRQFSNSRSEMNVSTLELGDSALYLCASSLSGTYNEQFFGPGTRLTVL.

This CDR3 is CASSVVSGNEQFF. Here the CDR3 DNA reads TGTGCCAGCAGCGTAGTATCCGGCAATGAGCAGTTCTTC. This sequence joins TRBV9 and TRBJ2-1; no clear D. V lost 0 bases, J lost 6 bases, and 7 bases lay in between. The CDR3 loop spans 13 amino acids. Germline assignment: CDR1 SGDLS and CDR2 YYNGEE.

The rearrangement links TRBV4-2 to TRBJ1-4, with D uncertain. The length of the CDR3 is 16 residues. V was clipped by 0 bases and J by 4 bases, with 12 bases between them. The germline V gene has CDR1 LGHNA and CDR2 YNFKEQ. CDR3 nucleotides: TGTGCCAGCAGCCAAGAAGCCGGGGTGCATAATGAAAAACTGTTTTTT. Translated: CASSQEAGVHNEKLFF.

The chain is built from TRBV11-2 and TRBJ2-3; 8 nucleotides align to TRBD2. The CDR3 is 14 amino acids. The J segment lost 4 bases and the V segment lost 5 bases, leaving 5 bases of the junction unmatched. Germline CDR1 is SGHAT and CDR2 is FQNNGV. DNA for the CDR3: TGTGCCAGCAGCCCCAGACTAGCGTCAGATACGCAGTATTTT. This sequence encodes CASSPRLASDTQYF. The full variable domain, with the rest looked up from reference TRBV11-2 and TRBJ2-3, is EAGVAQSPRYKIIEKRQSVAFWCNPISGHATLYWYQQILGQGPKLLIQFQNNGVVDDSQLPKDRFSAERLKGVDSTLKIQPAKLEDSAVYLCASSPRLASDTQYFGPGTRLTVL.

V is TRBV19 and J is TRBJ1-5; 12 bases align to TRBD1. Losses at the gene ends were 6 bases for V and 6 bases for J; bases not matched to a gene: 3. The CDR3 runs 14 residues. Looked up from germline, CDR1 is LNHDA and CDR2 is SQIVND (reference sequence). The CDR3 DNA reads as TGTGCCAGTAGGGGACAGGGGGCTGGTCAGCCCCAGCATTTT. It encodes CASRGQGAGQPQHF.

This sequence joins TRBV24-1 and TRBJ2-1, with D perhaps matching TRBD2 (6 bases). Looked up from germline, CDR1 is KGHDR and CDR2 is SFDVKD. V dropped 3 bases and J dropped 3 bases, with 11 bases sitting between them. This CDR3 has 15 amino acids. This chain's CDR3 is CATSDPSEIYNEQFF. CDR3 coding DNA: TGTGCCACCAGTGATCCTAGCGAAATCTACAATGAGCAGTTCTTC.

This clone was recorded a few times. The chain uses TRBV11-2 and TRBJ1-5; TRBD1 agrees at 7 bases. Germline V gene data show CDR1 as SGHAT and CDR2 as FQNNGV. There are 15 residues in the CDR3. V lost 4 bases to trimming and J lost 3 bases; unmatched junction nucleotides: 6. CDR3 protein: CASSSQGEVNQPQHF. The CDR3 nucleotides are TGTGCCAGCAGCTCGCAGGGGGAGGTCAATCAGCCCCAGCATTTT.

The CDR3 nucleotides read TGTGCCAGCAGCCAGGGGCGGAGTAGCACAGATACGCAGTATTTT. Its protein product is CASSQGRSSTDTQYF. The chain recombines TRBV3-1 (or the pseudogene TRBV3-2) with TRBJ2-3; a possible D gene is TRBD1 (5 bases). Trimming removed 3 bases at V and 0 bases at J, with 10 bases between. The CDR3 runs 15 residues. CDR1 is LGHDT, CDR2 YNNKEL, per germline (reference sequence).

The CDR3 DNA reads as TGTGCCAGCAGCTTAGGGGACAGGGCCACCTACGAGCAGTACTTC. It yields the protein CASSLGDRATYEQYF. This chain links TRBV7-2 with TRBJ2-7, with 9 bases lining up with TRBD1. Germline lookup yields CDR1 SGHTA and CDR2 FQGNSA. The CDR3 spans 15 residues. Trimming cost V 1 base and J 2 bases; bases outside gene matches: 3. The variable domain in full, completed from reference TRBV7-2 and TRBJ2-7, reads GAGVSQSPSNKVTEKGKDVELRCDPISGHTALYWYRQSLGQGLEFLIYFQGNSAPDKSGLPSDRFSAERTGGSVSTLTIQRTQQEDSAVYLCASSLGDRATYEQYFGPGTRLTVT.